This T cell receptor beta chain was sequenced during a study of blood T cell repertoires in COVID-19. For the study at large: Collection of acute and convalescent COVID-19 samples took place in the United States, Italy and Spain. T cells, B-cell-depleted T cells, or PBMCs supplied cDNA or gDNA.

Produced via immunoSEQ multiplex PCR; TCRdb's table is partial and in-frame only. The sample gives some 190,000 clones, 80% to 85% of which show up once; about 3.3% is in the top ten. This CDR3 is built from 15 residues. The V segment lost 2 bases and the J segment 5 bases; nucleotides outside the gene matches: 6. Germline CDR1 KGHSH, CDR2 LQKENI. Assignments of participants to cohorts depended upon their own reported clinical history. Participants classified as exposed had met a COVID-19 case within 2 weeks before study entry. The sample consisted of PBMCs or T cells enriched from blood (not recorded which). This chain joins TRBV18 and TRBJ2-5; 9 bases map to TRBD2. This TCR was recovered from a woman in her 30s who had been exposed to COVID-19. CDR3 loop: CASSPAGGPPETQYF. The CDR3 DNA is TGTGCCAGCTCACCAGCGGGGGGGCCCCCTGAGACCCAGTACTTC.